The rows below give T cell receptor beta chains drawn from one sample of a study of shared clonotypes between healthy human individuals. Libraries were prepared by immunoSEQ multiplex PCR; TCRdb keeps only in-frame clonotypes and omits some of them. This sample has about 1 million clones, with about 75% found just once. Sequenced sample: memory CD4+ T cells sorted from blood. The receptors shown here come from a man between 18 and 29 years old in good health. Both conserved end residues are part of each CDR3. A D gene is named only where the DNA matches it firmly. Size is omitted from some rows. Given values are once, few, many or a class for expanded clones.

clone_size,v_call,d_call,j_call,cdr3_nt,cdr3_aa
.,TRBV5-1,TRBD2,TRBJ2-1,TGCGCCAGCAGCTTGGCGGGGGGAGGCTCTACCGATGAGCAGTTCTTC,CASSLAGGGSTDEQFF
.,TRBV18,TRBD2,TRBJ2-3,TGTGCCAGCTCACCACAGACTAGCGGGGCAACAGATACGCAGTATTTT,CASSPQTSGATDTQYF
.,TRBV7-2,.,TRBJ2-3,TGTGCCAGCAGTTTAAAGGGGGGAGATACGCAGTATTTT,CASSLKGGDTQYF
once,TRBV7-2,TRBD2,TRBJ2-7,TGTGCCAGCAGCTCCTCGAGCGGACTAGCGGGACCCTACGAGCAGTACTTC,CASSSSSGLAGPYEQYF
.,TRBV5-1,TRBD2,TRBJ2-3,TGCGCCAGCAGCTTGGGGACTAGCGGGGGCACAGATACGCAGTATTTT,CASSLGTSGGTDTQYF
.,TRBV5-1,TRBD1,TRBJ1-1,TGCGCCAGCAGCTTACAGGGGGGGATCGGCACTGAAGCTTTCTTT,CASSLQGGIGTEAFF
many,TRBV10-3,TRBD1,TRBJ1-2,TGTGCCATCAGTGGGGCAGGGGGCTCGTCCACCTTC,CAISGAGGSSTF
few,TRBV6-1,.,TRBJ2-1,TGTGCCAGCAGTGAAAGGGGGAACAATGAGCAGTTCTTC,CASSERGNNEQFF
.,TRBV21-1,.,TRBJ2-1,TGTGCCAGCACAATGAGAATCCTAGCGGGAACAACGAGCTCCTACAATGAGCAGTTCTTC,CASTMRILAGTTSSYNEQFF
once,TRBV28,TRBD1,TRBJ2-7,TGTGCCAGCCTCCGACAGGGGGGTTCCTACGAGCAGTACTTC,CASLRQGGSYEQYF
.,TRBV6-5,.,TRBJ2-3,TGTGCCAGCAGTTACGGGTCGGGAGATTACGATACGCAGTATTTT,CASSYGSGDYDTQYF
few,TRBV10-1,.,TRBJ2-1,TGCGCCAGCAGTGAGGCAGGGGTCTCCTACAATGAGCAGTTCTTC,CASSEAGVSYNEQFF
.,TRBV27,TRBD1,TRBJ1-5,TGTGCCAGCAGTCCTAACAGGGGGATAAGCAATCAGCCCCAGCATTTT,CASSPNRGISNQPQHF
few,TRBV7-7,.,TRBJ2-1,TGTGCTAGCAGCTTGAACAGAGACAATGAGCAGTTCTTC,CASSLNRDNEQFF
.,TRBV5-1,.,TRBJ2-1,TGCGCCAGCAGCTGGGGAGGCCAGGGAAATGAGCAGTTCTTC,CASSWGGQGNEQFF
.,TRBV2,.,TRBJ1-2,TGTGCCAGTACCGAGGACACTTCGTATGGCTACACCTTC,CASTEDTSYGYTF
.,TRBV5-1,.,TRBJ2-5,TGCGCCAGCACCTCAGGGTTAGAGACCCAGTACTTC,CASTSGLETQYF
.,TRBV5-1,.,TRBJ2-2,TGCGCCAGCAGGGAAGGGGCCTCGAACACCGGGGAGCTGTTTTTT,CASREGASNTGELFF
.,TRBV6-6,.,TRBJ2-5,TGTGCCAGCAGTTATGGGGGGTACCAAGAGACCCAGTACTTC,CASSYGGYQETQYF
.,TRBV30,.,TRBJ2-7,TGTGCCTGGAGGGGGGCAGGCCGGCCCTACGAGCAGTACTTC,CAWRGAGRPYEQYF
few,TRBV6-5,.,TRBJ1-2,TGTGCCAGCAGTTACCGGGACAACTATGGCTACACCTTC,CASSYRDNYGYTF
.,TRBV7-2,.,TRBJ2-1,TGTGCCAGCACCTTACTCTCCTATGAGCAGTTCTTC,CASTLLSYEQFF
.,TRBV6-6,.,TRBJ2-3,TGTGCCAGCAGACCGTCAGCCACAGATACGCAGTATTTT,CASRPSATDTQYF
.,TRBV7-2,.,TRBJ2-5,TGTGCCAGCAGCCTTCGGGCCGACCAAGAGACCCAGTACTTC,CASSLRADQETQYF
few,TRBV9,TRBD2,TRBJ2-3,TGTGCCAGCAGCCTCGGAACGGGGGGGCAGGATACGCAGTATTTT,CASSLGTGGQDTQYF
once,TRBV9,TRBD1,TRBJ2-7,TGTGCCAGCAGCGTAGAGGACAGGGCAAGGCAGTACTTC,CASSVEDRARQYF
.,TRBV18,.,TRBJ2-1,TGTGCCAGCTCACCACCAGAAGAGGGCCATGAGCAGTTCTTC,CASSPPEEGHEQFF
.,TRBV27,.,TRBJ2-1,TGTGCCAGCAGCCCAAGGGGGGGCGGGTACAATGAGCAGTTCTTC,CASSPRGGGYNEQFF
.,TRBV30,.,TRBJ1-2,TGTGCCTGGAGTGTACTGTCTAACTATGGCTACACCTTC,CAWSVLSNYGYTF
.,TRBV6-5,.,TRBJ2-7,TGTGCCAGCAGTGATCTGGGGGAGCAGTACTTC,CASSDLGEQYF
.,TRBV7-9,.,TRBJ1-1,TGTGCCAGCAGCTACGAGGGGAACACTGAAGCTTTCTTT,CASSYEGNTEAFF
.,TRBV2,.,TRBJ2-3,TGTGCCAGCAGTGTAGGGCGGGATACGCAGTATTTT,CASSVGRDTQYF
.,TRBV25-1,TRBD1,TRBJ1-4,TGTGCCAGCAGTGAATGGACGACAGGGGATTCTGAAAAACTGTTTTTT,CASSEWTTGDSEKLFF
.,TRBV29-1,.,TRBJ2-1,TGCAGCGCCCGACCAGGGGATAGGAATGAGCAGTTCTTC,CSARPGDRNEQFF
.,TRBV5-1,TRBD1,TRBJ2-2,TGCGCCAGCAGCCGCGACAGGGGAGACACCGGGGAGCTGTTTTTT,CASSRDRGDTGELFF
few,TRBV4-3,.,TRBJ2-3,TGCGCCAGCAGCCAAGACCTCGGGGGAAAATGGACAGATACGCAGTATTTT,CASSQDLGGKWTDTQYF
.,TRBV29-1,TRBD1,TRBJ2-6,TGCAGCGTTGTCCCTCAGGGGGCTGGGGCCAACGTCCTGACTTTC,CSVVPQGAGANVLTF
.,TRBV7-8,.,TRBJ2-7,TGTGCCAGCAGCTTAGGGGTTCCAGGGATGGCTTCAGGCGAGCAGTACTTC,CASSLGVPGMASGEQYF
.,TRBV5-8,TRBD1,TRBJ1-4,TGTGCCAGCAGCTTGGGTCCACCAGGGGGTAATGAAAAACTGTTTTTT,CASSLGPPGGNEKLFF
once,TRBV7-2,TRBD2,TRBJ2-5,TGTGCCAGCAGTCGGGGACTAGCGGGAGGGGAAGAGACCCAGTACTTC,CASSRGLAGGEETQYF
.,TRBV11-1,TRBD1,TRBJ2-7,TGTGCCAGCAGCTTCGGACAGGGGAGATCCTACGAGCAGTACTTC,CASSFGQGRSYEQYF
.,TRBV4-3,TRBD2,TRBJ2-7,TGCGCCAGCAGCCAAGATGTGGCTAGCGGGAGTCAAGAGCAGTACTTC,CASSQDVASGSQEQYF
.,TRBV5-4,.,TRBJ2-3,TGTGCCAGCAGCACCCAGGGGGGCGGGAGAGGCACAGATACGCAGTATTTT,CASSTQGGGRGTDTQYF
.,TRBV25-1,TRBD2,TRBJ2-1,TGTGCCAGCAGGAGACTAGCGGGAGTCAGTGAGCAGTTCTTC,CASRRLAGVSEQFF
few,TRBV30,TRBD1,TRBJ1-4,TGTGCCTGGAGTGTACCAGGGACAGGGAATGAAAAACTGTTTTTT,CAWSVPGTGNEKLFF
few,TRBV28,TRBD1,TRBJ1-5,TGTGCCAGCAGGAGGGGACAGGGCGCCGGTAGCAATCAGCCCCAGCATTTT,CASRRGQGAGSNQPQHF
.,TRBV7-2,.,TRBJ2-2,TGTGCCAGCAGCTTAGTGGCGGGCGGGACCGGGGAGCTGTTTTTT,CASSLVAGGTGELFF
.,TRBV6-5,TRBD2,TRBJ2-1,TGTGCCAGCAGTAAGCGACTAGCGGGAGCCAATGAGCAGTTCTTC,CASSKRLAGANEQFF